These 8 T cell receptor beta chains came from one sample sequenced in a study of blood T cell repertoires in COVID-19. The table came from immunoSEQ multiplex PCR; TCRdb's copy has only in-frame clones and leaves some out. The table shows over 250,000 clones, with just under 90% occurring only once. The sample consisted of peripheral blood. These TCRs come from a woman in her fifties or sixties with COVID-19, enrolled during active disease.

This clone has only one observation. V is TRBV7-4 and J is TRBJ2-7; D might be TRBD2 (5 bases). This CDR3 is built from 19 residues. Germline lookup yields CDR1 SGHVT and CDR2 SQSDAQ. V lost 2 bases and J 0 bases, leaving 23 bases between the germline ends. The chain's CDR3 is CASSLFTTRRATRSYEQYF. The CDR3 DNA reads TGTGCCAGCAGCTTATTTACTACTAGACGGGCCACCCGCTCCTACGAGCAGTACTTC.

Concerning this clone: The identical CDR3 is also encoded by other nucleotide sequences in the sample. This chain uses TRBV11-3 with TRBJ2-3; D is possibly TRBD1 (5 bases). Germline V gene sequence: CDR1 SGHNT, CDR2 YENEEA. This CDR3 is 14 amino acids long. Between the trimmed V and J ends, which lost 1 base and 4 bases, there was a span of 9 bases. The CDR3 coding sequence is TGTGCCAGCAGCTTAGGCCAGGGTTCAGATACGCAGTATTTT. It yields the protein CASSLGQGSDTQYF.

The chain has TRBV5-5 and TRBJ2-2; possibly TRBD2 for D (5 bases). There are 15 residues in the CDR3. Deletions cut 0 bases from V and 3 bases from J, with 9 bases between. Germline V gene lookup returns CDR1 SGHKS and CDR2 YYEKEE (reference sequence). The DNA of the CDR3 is TGTGCCAGCAGCTTGGAGCGGAGTTACACCGGGGAGCTGTTTTTT. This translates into CASSLERSYTGELFF.

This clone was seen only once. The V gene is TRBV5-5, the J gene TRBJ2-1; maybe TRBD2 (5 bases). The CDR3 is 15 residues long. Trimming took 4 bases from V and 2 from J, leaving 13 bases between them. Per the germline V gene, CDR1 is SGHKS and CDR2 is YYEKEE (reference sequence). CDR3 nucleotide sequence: TGTGCCAGCAGCGGGGATGGGAGCGCCTACAATGAGCAGTTCTTC. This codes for CASSGDGSAYNEQFF.

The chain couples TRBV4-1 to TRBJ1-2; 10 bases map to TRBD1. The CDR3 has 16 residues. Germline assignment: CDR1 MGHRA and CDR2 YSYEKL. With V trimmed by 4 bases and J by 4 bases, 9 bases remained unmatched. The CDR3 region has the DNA TGCGCCAGCAGCCGACCACCGGGACAGGGGATCTATGGCTACACCTTC. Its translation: CASSRPPGQGIYGYTF.

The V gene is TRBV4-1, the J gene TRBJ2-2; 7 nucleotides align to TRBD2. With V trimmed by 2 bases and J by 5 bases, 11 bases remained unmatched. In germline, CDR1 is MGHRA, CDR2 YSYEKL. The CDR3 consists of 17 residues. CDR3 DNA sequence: TGCGCCAGCAGCCAACCCCCCTCGGGGAGGGGAACCGGGGAGCTGTTTTTT. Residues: CASSQPPSGRGTGELFF.

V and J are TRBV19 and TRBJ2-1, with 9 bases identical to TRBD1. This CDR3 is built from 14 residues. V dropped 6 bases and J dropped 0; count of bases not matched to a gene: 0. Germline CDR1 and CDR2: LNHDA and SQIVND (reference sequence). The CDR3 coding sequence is TGTGCCAGTAGACAGGGGGCCTCCTACAATGAGCAGTTCTTC. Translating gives CASRQGASYNEQFF.

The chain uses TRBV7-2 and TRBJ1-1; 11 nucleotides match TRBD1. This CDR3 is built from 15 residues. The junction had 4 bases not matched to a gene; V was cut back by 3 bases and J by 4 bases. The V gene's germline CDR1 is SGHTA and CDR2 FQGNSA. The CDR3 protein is CASSFAGTGGTEAFF. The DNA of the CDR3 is TGTGCCAGCAGCTTCGCCGGGACAGGGGGCACTGAAGCTTTCTTT.